This is a list of T cell receptor beta chains from one sample in a study of T cell responses to AZD1222 COVID-19 vaccine. Sequencing was performed with immunoSEQ multiplex PCR; in TCRdb, only in-frame clones are kept and a portion is missing. The sample shows roughly 87,000 clones, 88% of them seen only once. Sequenced here: peripheral blood, sampled 28 days after the second AZD1222 dose. The receptors were gathered from an adult who received the AZD1222 COVID-19 vaccine. The CDR3 runs from the conserved cysteine through the conserved F or W. The D gene is left open where the match is weak. Expanded clones get a size class; other rows say once, few or many, or leave the size out.

.,TRBJ2-7,TRBV28,.,TGTGCCAGCAGTTTAGGAGGGAGCTCCTACGAGCAGTACTTC,CASSLGGSSYEQYF
TRBD1,TRBJ1-3,TRBV18,once,TGTGCCAGCTCACCCGACAGGGCTGGAAACACCATATATTTT,CASSPDRAGNTIYF
.,TRBJ2-3,TRBV5-4,.,TGTGCCAGCACCCAGAAGGAAGCTGCAAACACAGATACGCAGTATTTT,CASTQKEAANTDTQYF
TRBD1,TRBJ2-1,TRBV7-9,.,TGTGCCAGCAGCGATACTGACAGGGGAGCCTACAATGAGCAGTTCTTC,CASSDTDRGAYNEQFF
.,TRBJ2-3,TRBV7-3,.,TGTGCCAGCAGCTCAGGACTCGGGAGTAGCACAGATACGCAGTATTTT,CASSSGLGSSTDTQYF
TRBD2,TRBJ2-1,TRBV7-2,.,TGTGCCAGCAGTCCCAACCCCCTAGCGGGAGAAAATGAGCAGTTCTTC,CASSPNPLAGENEQFF
.,TRBJ1-6,TRBV28,.,TGTGCCAGCAGAACTAGGACAGTCCTGGATTCACCCCTCCACTTT,CASRTRTVLDSPLHF
TRBD1,TRBJ2-4,TRBV2,.,TGTGCCAGCAGTGTCGGCGGGACAGGCTTTCTAGCCAAAAACATTCAGTACTTC,CASSVGGTGFLAKNIQYF
TRBD2,TRBJ2-2,TRBV11-3,once,TGTGCCAGCAGCTCGGGACTAGCAACCGGGGAGCTGTTTTTT,CASSSGLATGELFF
TRBD1,TRBJ2-7,TRBV28,.,TGTGCCAGCAGCTCTCCGGGACAGGGGCCCTACGAGCAGTACTTC,CASSSPGQGPYEQYF
.,TRBJ1-2,TRBV5-4,.,TGTGCCAGCAGCCAAACAGGGTATGGCTACACCTTC,CASSQTGYGYTF
.,TRBJ1-5,TRBV6-5,.,TGTGCCAGCAGAATACCCGGGACTTTCAATCAGCCCCAGCATTTT,CASRIPGTFNQPQHF
TRBD2,TRBJ2-1,TRBV6-2/TRBV6-3,.,TGTGCCAGCAGTCTAGCGGGAGGGCCTCCCAATGAGCAGTTCTTC,CASSLAGGPPNEQFF
TRBD1,TRBJ2-1,TRBV18,.,TGTGCCAGCTCACCGGGACAGGGTATAGGGGATGAGCAGTTCTTC,CASSPGQGIGDEQFF
.,TRBJ1-5,TRBV6-2/TRBV6-3,.,TGTGCCAGCAGTTACTCGGGGGGAGTCCAGCCCCAGCATTTT,CASSYSGGVQPQHF
TRBD1,TRBJ2-7,TRBV2,.,TGTGCCAGCAGTGAAAGGGACAGGGTCTACGAGCAGTACTTC,CASSERDRVYEQYF
TRBD1,TRBJ2-1,TRBV27,once,TGTGCCAGCAGTTTCCGGGACAGACCAAATGAGCAGTTCTTC,CASSFRDRPNEQFF
.,TRBJ1-5,TRBV28,.,TGTGCCAGCAGCCCCAAGCTGGGGAGTAATCAGCCCCAGCATTTT,CASSPKLGSNQPQHF
.,TRBJ1-6,TRBV19,.,TGTGCCAGTAGTATTATCGCCGATTCACCCCTCCACTTT,CASSIIADSPLHF
.,TRBJ1-1,TRBV29-1,.,TGCAGCGTTGATCCAGGGGAGTCACCCCATGAAGCTTTCTTT,CSVDPGESPHEAFF
.,TRBJ1-4,TRBV7-9,.,TGTGCCAGCAGCTTAGCTGGTGGGGGATCTAATGAAAAACTGTTTTTT,CASSLAGGGSNEKLFF
.,TRBJ1-1,TRBV7-2,.,TGTGCCAGCAGCTTACGGGGGGAGGGCTACACTGAAGCTTTCTTT,CASSLRGEGYTEAFF
TRBD2,TRBJ2-7,TRBV6-2/TRBV6-3,.,TGTGCCAGCAGTTACGGGACTAGCTCCTACGAGCAGTACTTC,CASSYGTSSYEQYF
TRBD1,TRBJ2-7,TRBV6-5,.,TGTGCCAGCAGTTATGACCGACAGGGTCCCTACGAGCAGTACTTC,CASSYDRQGPYEQYF
TRBD1,TRBJ1-1,TRBV29-1,.,TGCAGCGTTTACGAGCACAGGGGGGCGACTGAAGCTTTCTTT,CSVYEHRGATEAFF
.,TRBJ1-2,TRBV5-6,.,TGTGCCAGCAGCTTGGCTGGGGGGAGCGATGGCTACACCTTC,CASSLAGGSDGYTF
TRBD2,TRBJ2-3,TRBV6-2/TRBV6-3,.,TGTGCCAGCAGTTACCCGAGCGGGGGCACAGATACGCAGTATTTT,CASSYPSGGTDTQYF
TRBD1,TRBJ1-6,TRBV6-5,.,TGTGCCAGCAGTCCAGGGGGCGCGGGGAATTCACCCCTCCACTTT,CASSPGGAGNSPLHF
.,TRBJ1-3,TRBV19,.,TGTGCCAGTAACCTTATGGCGTCTGGGGCTGGAAACACCATATATTTT,CASNLMASGAGNTIYF
TRBD2,TRBJ2-3,TRBV19,.,TGTGCCAGTAGTTCCGGACTAGCGGGAGGAGCAGATACGCAGTATTTT,CASSSGLAGGADTQYF
TRBD1,TRBJ2-5,TRBV10-3,.,TGTGCCATCAGCACCCGACAGGGCGAGGGAGAGACCCAGTACTTC,CAISTRQGEGETQYF
.,TRBJ2-3,TRBV7-9,.,TGTGCCAGCAGCCCTGCTCAATGGGCAGGGAGTACAGATACGCAGTATTTT,CASSPAQWAGSTDTQYF
.,TRBJ2-2,TRBV7-2,few,TGTGCCAGCAGCTTAGAAGGGTGGTGGACCGGGGAGCTGTTTTTT,CASSLEGWWTGELFF